What follows describes a single TCR beta chain. This specimen belongs to a study of T cells in Graves' hyperthyroidism and ophthalmopathy. The source material, RNA transcripts, was used to amplify TCR beta CDR3 regions. A set of HTBI primers served as the primers for a first-round RT-PCR of the TCR CDR3. TCRdb called the multiplex PCR reads again in MiXCR, with one record for every CDR3 protein. The table shows a few hundred thousand distinct CDR3 sequences, with roughly 46% occurring only once. Absent ophthalmopathy progression within 18 months defined stable Graves' hyperthyroidism. Hyperthyroidism was newly diagnosed in patients aged 18 to 65 (duration under 2 months). Exclusion of patients followed from uncontrolled infection, other autoimmune disease, pregnancy or lactation. Thyroid ultrasound and orbital computed tomography, with clinical symptoms and serum thyroxine and TRAb, informed diagnoses.

CDR3 length: 15 residues. CDR1 and CDR2 (germline): SGHRS, YFSETQ. The V and J ends lost 6 bases and 6 bases, in that order; junction bases with no gene match: 11. What was sequenced was peripheral blood or thyroid tissue (not recorded which). This chain links TRBV5-1 with TRBJ1-2, with TRBD1 matching over 10 bases. The TCR originated in a woman between 18 and 29 years old with Graves' hyperthyroidism. The CDR3 spells CASIQTSGTGDGYTF. In DNA, the CDR3 is TGCGCCAGCATTCAGACTAGCGGGACAGGGGATGGCTACACCTTC.